The entry below gives a single T cell receptor (beta chain) sequence along with its context. Generated by immunoSEQ multiplex PCR, the TCRdb table keeps only in-frame clones and is missing some. Of just under 95,000 clones detected, about 88% appear once; the ten largest clones hold approximately 12%. The data belong to a study of T cell responses to AZD1222 COVID-19 vaccine. Trimming cost V 3 bases and J 7 bases, with 15 bases left between them. Germline V lookup: CDR1 MNHEY, CDR2 SMNVEV (reference sequence). The CDR3 is made up of 14 amino acids. Sequences were derived from peripheral blood, sampled on day 0 of AZD1222 vaccination. The receptor's source is an adult in good health. This chain uses TRBV27 with TRBJ1-1; no clear D. The CDR3 sequence: CASSFKVRSHEAFF. CDR3 coding DNA: TGTGCCAGCAGTTTCAAGGTAAGGTCCCATGAAGCTTTCTTT.